This is a list of T cell receptor beta chains from one sample in a study of cytomegalovirus exposure and HLA in healthy donors. Sequenced by immunoSEQ multiplex PCR; TCRdb stores in-frame clones only, minus some. With approximately 58,000 clones in the sample, the ten largest clones hold around 5%. The specimen sequenced was PBMCs. The receptors originated from a man younger than 45 in good health and CMV-seropositive. CDR3s include the opening cysteine and the closing phenylalanine or tryptophan. D genes are given only for firm matches.

CDR3nt	CDR3aa	d_gene	v_gene	j_gene
TGTGCCAGCAGTGGGCTAGCGGGTAATGAGCAGTTCTTC	CASSGLAGNEQFF	TRBD2	TRBV6-4	TRBJ2-1
TGTGCCAGCAGCGTTTTAGGGGGTCGAGAGACCCAGTACTTC	CASSVLGGRETQYF	.	TRBV9	TRBJ2-5
TGTGCCAGCAGCCTAGCGGGGGCTGATGAGCAGTTCTTC	CASSLAGADEQFF	TRBD2	TRBV7-9	TRBJ2-1
TGTGCCAGCAGTTTTCGGGGGGGCGGTTCGCCCCAGCATTTT	CASSFRGGGSPQHF	.	TRBV27	TRBJ1-5
TGTGCCAGCAGCCCCACCGGGACATCGCTTAGAGGCTACACCTTC	CASSPTGTSLRGYTF	.	TRBV7-8	TRBJ1-2
TGTGCCAGCAGTGAACTAGCGGGGGGAAATGAGCAGTTCTTC	CASSELAGGNEQFF	TRBD2	TRBV6-4	TRBJ2-1
TGTGCCAGCAGCCAACAGGGGGCGAGGTATTTT	CASSQQGARYF	TRBD1	TRBV7-3	TRBJ2-3
TGTGCCAGCAGCTTAGGTGGGTCGGGACTACACAATGAGCAGTTCTTC	CASSLGGSGLHNEQFF	TRBD2	TRBV7-2	TRBJ2-1
TGTGCCAGCAGTGAGAGAACTCAGGGTGTCTATGGCTACACCTTC	CASSERTQGVYGYTF	.	TRBV6-1	TRBJ1-2
TGTGCCAGCAGCTTGTTTCAGGTGAACACTGAAGCTTTCTTT	CASSLFQVNTEAFF	.	TRBV5-6	TRBJ1-1
TGTGCCAGCAGCTTAGAAGGCGGGAGGGCCCACGGGGAGCTGTTTTTT	CASSLEGGRAHGELFF	TRBD2	TRBV13	TRBJ2-2
TGCAGTGCTAATGATGGAGACATTCAGTACTTC	CSANDGDIQYF	.	TRBV20-1	TRBJ2-4
TGCGCCACCGCCCCTCTAGTGGGAGTAAGCCACGAGCAGTACTTC	CATAPLVGVSHEQYF	.	TRBV5-1	TRBJ2-7
TGTGCCAGCAGCCAACAACTAGCGGGGGGGGGCACAGATAAGCAGTATTTT	CASSQQLAGGGTDKQYF	TRBD2	TRBV4-2	TRBJ2-3
TGTGCCAGCAGTTTCTTGGACAGATTCTCCTACGAGCAGTACTTC	CASSFLDRFSYEQYF	.	TRBV27	TRBJ2-7
TGTGCCAGCTCACCACCGTCGCTAGCGGAGACCCAGTACTTC	CASSPPSLAETQYF	.	TRBV18	TRBJ2-5
TGCGCCAGCAAAATAGCGGGAGGAGCAGATACGCAGTATTTT	CASKIAGGADTQYF	TRBD2	TRBV5-1	TRBJ2-3
TGTGCCTGGAGTGTACCGGGTGCCTCTGGAAACACCATATATTTT	CAWSVPGASGNTIYF	.	TRBV30	TRBJ1-3
TGTGCCAGCAGCTGGGGACGGGGACTAGCAGATGCCTACGAGCAGTACTTC	CASSWGRGLADAYEQYF	TRBD2	TRBV11-2	TRBJ2-7
TGTGCCAGCTCACCGGGACATAAAGAGACCCAGTACTTC	CASSPGHKETQYF	.	TRBV18	TRBJ2-5
TGTGCCAGCAGCTTAGACGCCGGCAGGGGTAGCACTGAAGCTTTCTTT	CASSLDAGRGSTEAFF	.	TRBV7-2	TRBJ1-1
TGTGCCATCAGTGCCGAGACAGGGGGCAGCGGTGCTTACGAGCAGTACTTC	CAISAETGGSGAYEQYF	TRBD1	TRBV10-3	TRBJ2-7
TGCGCCAGCAGCCAAACCCCGGGACAGGGGGCCCAGCCCCAGCATTTT	CASSQTPGQGAQPQHF	TRBD1	TRBV4-1	TRBJ1-5
TGTGCCAGCAGCCAACAGGGGGCGAGGCAGCCCCAGCATTTT	CASSQQGARQPQHF	TRBD1	TRBV7-8	TRBJ1-5
TGTGCCAGCAGAACCAGGTACTATGGCTACACCTTC	CASRTRYYGYTF	.	TRBV6-4	TRBJ1-2
TGTGCCAGCAGCCCCGGCGAGGGAGTGAATACGCAGTATTTT	CASSPGEGVNTQYF	.	TRBV7-9	TRBJ2-3
TGTGCCAGCAGTGCTAGCACTTCCTACAATGAGCAGTTCTTC	CASSASTSYNEQFF	.	TRBV2	TRBJ2-1
TGTGCCAGTAGTATCGAGTATCACACAGATACGCAGTATTTT	CASSIEYHTDTQYF	.	TRBV19	TRBJ2-3
TGTGCCTGGGATACACAGGGAATTGGGGAGCTGTTTTTT	CAWDTQGIGELFF	.	TRBV30	TRBJ2-2
TGTGCCAGCAGCTTCTGGGACAGGGGGAACACTGAAGCTTTCTTT	CASSFWDRGNTEAFF	TRBD1	TRBV5-6	TRBJ1-1
TGCGCCAGCAGCCAGGGGAGCGGGAGGGCCGCCTACGAGCAGTACTTC	CASSQGSGRAAYEQYF	TRBD2	TRBV4-1	TRBJ2-7
TGCAGCGTTGGTACTAGCGGGGGCAATGAGCAGTTCTTC	CSVGTSGGNEQFF	TRBD2	TRBV29-1	TRBJ2-1
TGTGCCAGCAGCAAAGGGACAGTTTTATCCTACGAGCAGTACTTC	CASSKGTVLSYEQYF	TRBD1	TRBV11-3	TRBJ2-7
TGTGCCAGCAGTTCTCTAACAGGGGTGAACACTGAAGCTTTCTTT	CASSSLTGVNTEAFF	TRBD1	TRBV27	TRBJ1-1
TGTGCCAGCAGCTTAACGTCGGGGGGAGGCTACAATGAGCAGTTCTTC	CASSLTSGGGYNEQFF	TRBD2	TRBV7-8	TRBJ2-1
TGTGCCAGCTCTCCAGAGGCTATAACTCTACGTGAGGAGCAGTACTTC	CASSPEAITLREEQYF	.	TRBV18	TRBJ2-7
TGCAGCGTTGGCAGGGATGTCCAAGAGACCCAGTACTTC	CSVGRDVQETQYF	.	TRBV29-1	TRBJ2-5
TGTGCCAGCACCCCGCGGACTAGCGGGAGGCCAGCCTACGAGCAGTACTTC	CASTPRTSGRPAYEQYF	TRBD2	TRBV27	TRBJ2-7
TGTGCCAGCAGTGAGGAATGGGAGACTAGCACAGATACGCAGTATTTT	CASSEEWETSTDTQYF	.	TRBV2	TRBJ2-3
TGTGCCGGGAGTGTCGGGGACAGGGTGAATTCACCCCTCCACTTT	CAGSVGDRVNSPLHF	TRBD1	TRBV30	TRBJ1-6
TGTGCCAGCAGCTTAGGGGGAGGTGGAAACACCATATATTTT	CASSLGGGGNTIYF	.	TRBV7-9	TRBJ1-3
TGTGCCAGGAGTGATGGGGCCAGTGGGTCCTATGGCTACACCTTC	CARSDGASGSYGYTF	.	TRBV2	TRBJ1-2
TGTGCCAGTAGTATGGTTGTAATAGCGGGTTCTGATACGCAGTATTTT	CASSMVVIAGSDTQYF	TRBD2	TRBV19	TRBJ2-3
TGTGCCAGCAGCTTAGCGCAGGAAGGCAATCAGCCCCAGCATTTT	CASSLAQEGNQPQHF	.	TRBV7-9	TRBJ1-5
TGTGCCAGCAGCTTAGCTTCGACAGGGATGAGGACCCAGTACTTC	CASSLASTGMRTQYF	TRBD1	TRBV7-9	TRBJ2-5